The TCR beta chain under discussion was sequenced for a study of blood T cell repertoires in COVID-19. On the study more broadly: The United States, Italy and Spain supplied acute and convalescent COVID-19 samples.

The CDR3 spans 15 residues. The germline V gene encodes CDR1 KGHSH and CDR2 LQKENI. The junction had 1 base not matched to a gene; V was cut back by 3 bases and J by 1 base. Source study methods: Scientists estimated how many nucleated cells there were by amplifying reference gene primers. Profiling relied on immunoSEQ multiplex PCR, and the TCRdb table lists in-frame clones only, not all of them. Clonal size and the V and J genes are those of that table, whereas D and trimming came from the DNA. The sample records around 57,000 clones, 75% to 90% being singletons. V usage is TRBV18 and J usage is TRBJ2-7, with 12 bases that match TRBD1. The sequence derives from a human donor in a cohort sampled during active COVID-19. The specimen was peripheral blood. CDR3: CASSPGQGASYEQYF. CDR3 coding DNA: TGTGCCAGCTCACCGGGACAGGGGGCTTCCTACGAGCAGTACTTC.